One sample yielded the 3 T cell receptor beta chains listed below, sequenced in a study of regulatory T cells in long-lasting Graves disease (dated by TCRdb to 2020 to 2022). This sample's time point label indicates: newly diagnosed GD, antithyroid drugs for less than 3 months. RNA was extracted from PBMCs in TRIzol for both TCR sequencing and RNA sequencing. Library preparation was by multiplex PCR. Sequencing was performed on an Illumina HiSeq 4000. iRepertoire HTBI primers and Arm-PCR amplification of CDR3 regions were used to construct TCR beta libraries. The public reads were reprocessed in TCRdb via fastp at Q25 and MiXCR, keeping in-frame beta chains. Each entry merges the rows of one CDR3 protein and shows their most common DNA and genes. The sample yields roughly 500,000 distinct CDR3 sequences; more than 10% were counted once. The ten largest clones represent around 10% of the sample. The same data also contributed to another study, on T cells in Graves' hyperthyroidism and ophthalmopathy.

Sequencing used peripheral blood mononuclear cells (PBMCs), obtained at new diagnosis, from a patient treated with antithyroid drugs. The receptors shown here come from a woman under 40 with Graves disease. Donor details come from another sample of the same person, matched by shared clones.

The chain employs TRBV5-1 and TRBJ1-6; 9 positions match TRBD1. Germline lookup yields CDR1 SGHRS and CDR2 YFSETQ. The CDR3 runs 15 residues. The ends lost 4 bases at V and 7 bases at J; junction bases unmatched: 6. The CDR3 region has the DNA TGCGCCAGCAGCCTGGGACAGGGAAGCAATTCACCCCTCCACTTT. It is translated as CASSLGQGSNSPLHF. Using reference TRBV5-1 and TRBJ1-6 for the parts outside the CDR3, the full variable domain is KAGVTQTPRYLIKTRGQQVTLSCSPISGHRSVSWYQQTPGQGLQFLFEYFSETQRNKGNFPGRFSGRQFSNSRSEMNVSTLELGDSALYLCASSLGQGSNSPLHFGNGTRLTVT.

The chain joins TRBV6-5 to TRBJ1-5, with D possibly being TRBD1 (5 bases). CDR3 length: 15 amino acids. Germline V gene lookup returns CDR1 MNHEY and CDR2 SVGAGI. The germline V and J ends were trimmed by 2 bases and 5 bases, with 13 bases remaining between them. The CDR3 region is CASSYHGEGDQPQHF. The CDR3 DNA reads TGTGCCAGCAGTTACCACGGGGAAGGGGATCAGCCCCAGCATTTT.

This clonotype was observed at least ten times. This chain uses TRBV28 with TRBJ1-1, with 8 bases identical to TRBD1. CDR1 and CDR2 from the germline V gene are MDHEN and SYDVKM. The CDR3 is 16 amino acids. Trimming took 6 bases from V and 3 from J; bases not matched to a gene: 12. DNA for the CDR3: TGTGCCAGCAGCTCGACAGGGGCGGCGAGGGACACTGAAGCTTTCTTT. Its translation is CASSSTGAARDTEAFF.